This T cell receptor (beta chain) appears in the sequencing data of a study of shared clonotypes between healthy human individuals. The study, taken as a whole, reports: Even with large depth, rarefaction showed that sorted-subset sequencing was incomplete. Genetic and exposure-history diversity was limited by the few donors.

Original methodology: Junction-only sequences produced by ImmunoSEQ had no quality scores, so filtering differed. The table came from immunoSEQ multiplex PCR; TCRdb's copy has only in-frame clones and leaves some out. Clonal size and the V and J genes are those of that table, whereas D and trimming came from the DNA. The data contain some 1 million clones, 65% to 75% of them seen just once; the ten biggest clones take up about 1.5%. This clone was counted a single time. The antigen is not known. The authors divided CD4+ cells into CD45RA+ naive and CD45RA-negative memory subsets. Germline V gene data show CDR1 as SQVTM and CDR2 as ANQGSEA. The CDR3 loop spans 16 amino acids. Between the trimmed V and J ends, which lost 3 bases and 2 bases, there was a span of 19 bases.

The chain joins TRBV29-1 to TRBJ2-5; possible D gene TRBD2, 7 bases. Sequenced input: memory CD4+ T cells sorted from blood. The subset here: CD45RA-negative fraction. The receptor's source is a man between 18 and 29 years old in good health. Here the CDR3 reads CSVDQVAGAAQETQYF. CDR3 nucleotides: TGCAGCGTTGATCAGGTGGCGGGGGCGGCTCAAGAGACCCAGTACTTC.